These T cell receptor beta chains were read from a single sample in a study of blood T cell repertoires in COVID-19. TCRdb's table, derived via immunoSEQ multiplex PCR, lists solely in-frame clones and lacks some. This table holds 15,000 to 20,000 clones, roughly 80% found once. Sequences were obtained from peripheral blood. All receptors derive from a man in his 60s with active or convalescent COVID-19. Both conserved end residues are part of each CDR3. D genes are given only for firm matches. Size values are once, few and many counts, or a class for expanded clones, and some rows have none.

j_call: TRBJ1-4; clone_size: -; d_call: TRBD1; v_call: TRBV19; cdr3_aa: CASSTGGRQGRGEKLFF; cdr3_nt: TGTGCCAGTAGTACGGGGGGCCGACAGGGGAGGGGTGAAAAACTGTTTTTT
j_call: TRBJ2-5; clone_size: few; d_call: -; v_call: TRBV6-2/TRBV6-3; cdr3_aa: CASSTPGGIQETQYF; cdr3_nt: TGTGCCAGCAGTACCCCCGGCGGAATACAAGAGACCCAGTACTTC
j_call: TRBJ1-2; clone_size: few; d_call: -; v_call: TRBV6-6; cdr3_aa: CASSSLRTHGYTF; cdr3_nt: TGTGCCAGCAGTTCCCTTCGGACACATGGCTACACCTTC
j_call: TRBJ1-2; clone_size: -; d_call: TRBD1; v_call: TRBV5-4; cdr3_aa: CASSTGTASLNYGYTF; cdr3_nt: TGTGCCAGCAGTACCGGGACAGCCAGCCTCAACTATGGCTACACCTTC
j_call: TRBJ1-2; clone_size: -; d_call: TRBD1; v_call: TRBV25-1; cdr3_aa: CASSLGQGGGYTF; cdr3_nt: TGTGCCAGCAGTCTGGGACAGGGGGGTGGCTACACCTTC
j_call: TRBJ2-4; clone_size: -; d_call: -; v_call: TRBV7-2; cdr3_aa: CASSSHRDIQYF; cdr3_nt: TGTGCCAGCAGCTCCCACAGGGACATTCAGTACTTC
j_call: TRBJ2-2; clone_size: -; d_call: -; v_call: TRBV10-3; cdr3_aa: CAISDGGPKELFF; cdr3_nt: TGTGCCATCAGTGATGGCGGGCCGAAGGAGCTGTTTTTT
j_call: TRBJ1-2; clone_size: -; d_call: -; v_call: TRBV19; cdr3_aa: CASTRTPNYGYTF; cdr3_nt: TGTGCCAGTACCAGGACACCAAACTATGGCTACACCTTC
j_call: TRBJ2-2; clone_size: -; d_call: -; v_call: TRBV19; cdr3_aa: CASSRGLAGTGELFF; cdr3_nt: TGTGCCAGTAGCAGGGGTTTAGCGGGCACCGGGGAGCTGTTTTTT
j_call: TRBJ2-3; clone_size: -; d_call: TRBD2; v_call: TRBV5-1; cdr3_aa: CASSLGGGSPTDTQYF; cdr3_nt: TGCGCCAGCAGCTTGGGAGGCGGGAGCCCCACAGATACGCAGTATTTT
j_call: TRBJ2-3; clone_size: -; d_call: TRBD2; v_call: TRBV6-4; cdr3_aa: CASSDSGGADTQYF; cdr3_nt: TGTGCCAGCAGTGATAGCGGGGGGGCAGATACGCAGTATTTT
j_call: TRBJ1-4; clone_size: -; d_call: -; v_call: TRBV27; cdr3_aa: CASSLKSGRRWEKLFF; cdr3_nt: TGTGCCAGCAGTCTTAAGTCCGGGAGGAGATGGGAAAAACTGTTTTTT
j_call: TRBJ1-2; clone_size: -; d_call: TRBD1; v_call: TRBV5-6; cdr3_aa: CASSTRDREIYGYTF; cdr3_nt: TGTGCCAGCAGCACCCGGGACAGGGAGATCTATGGCTACACCTTC
j_call: TRBJ1-1; clone_size: -; d_call: -; v_call: TRBV7-6; cdr3_aa: CASSLSPRNTEAFF; cdr3_nt: TGTGCCAGCAGCTTATCGCCTAGGAACACTGAAGCTTTCTTT
j_call: TRBJ2-3; clone_size: medium-sized; d_call: -; v_call: TRBV19; cdr3_aa: CASSYDRRGDTQYF; cdr3_nt: TGTGCCAGTAGCTACGACCGGCGGGGAGATACGCAGTATTTT
j_call: TRBJ1-4; clone_size: -; d_call: -; v_call: TRBV3-1/TRBV3-2; cdr3_aa: CASSQGAGEKLFF; cdr3_nt: TGTGCCAGCAGCCAAGGGGCGGGGGAAAAACTGTTTTTT
j_call: TRBJ2-1; clone_size: -; d_call: -; v_call: TRBV19; cdr3_aa: CASSIQGGSGEQFF; cdr3_nt: TGTGCCAGTAGTATTCAGGGGGGCAGCGGTGAGCAGTTCTTC
j_call: TRBJ2-5; clone_size: -; d_call: TRBD2; v_call: TRBV27; cdr3_aa: CASSMWAGLAGVGTQYF; cdr3_nt: TGTGCCAGCAGTATGTGGGCCGGACTAGCGGGAGTAGGGACCCAGTACTTC
j_call: TRBJ1-2; clone_size: -; d_call: -; v_call: TRBV3-1/TRBV3-2; cdr3_aa: CASSQTDSYGYTF; cdr3_nt: TGTGCCAGCAGCCAAACGGACAGCTATGGCTACACCTTC
j_call: TRBJ1-2; clone_size: once; d_call: TRBD1; v_call: TRBV7-9; cdr3_aa: CASSTGQGYGYTF; cdr3_nt: TGTGCCAGCAGCACGGGACAGGGGTATGGCTACACCTTC
j_call: TRBJ2-7; clone_size: few; d_call: -; v_call: TRBV9; cdr3_aa: CASSVLGGESEQYF; cdr3_nt: TGTGCCAGCAGCGTACTCGGGGGTGAGAGCGAGCAGTACTTC
j_call: TRBJ2-7; clone_size: -; d_call: TRBD2; v_call: TRBV7-2; cdr3_aa: CASSLEGLAVYEQYF; cdr3_nt: TGTGCCAGCAGCTTAGAGGGACTAGCGGTCTACGAGCAGTACTTC
j_call: TRBJ2-5; clone_size: few; d_call: -; v_call: TRBV5-6; cdr3_aa: CASSLRTLGGETQYF; cdr3_nt: TGTGCCAGCAGCTTGAGGACTCTCGGAGGAGAGACCCAGTACTTC
j_call: TRBJ2-3; clone_size: -; d_call: -; v_call: TRBV5-1; cdr3_aa: CASSLVGQQTTQYF; cdr3_nt: TGCGCCAGCAGCTTGGTAGGACAGCAAACAACGCAGTATTTT
j_call: TRBJ2-7; clone_size: -; d_call: TRBD2; v_call: TRBV7-9; cdr3_aa: CASSSGEGEQYF; cdr3_nt: TGTGCCAGCAGCTCCGGGGAGGGCGAGCAGTACTTC
j_call: TRBJ1-1; clone_size: -; d_call: TRBD1; v_call: TRBV30; cdr3_aa: CAYRQGASDTEAFF; cdr3_nt: TGTGCCTACCGACAGGGGGCTTCTGACACTGAAGCTTTCTTT
j_call: TRBJ1-1; clone_size: -; d_call: -; v_call: TRBV6-5; cdr3_aa: CASSYSVGTEAFF; cdr3_nt: TGTGCCAGCAGTTACTCGGTCGGCACTGAAGCTTTCTTT
j_call: TRBJ2-3; clone_size: once; d_call: TRBD2; v_call: TRBV5-1; cdr3_aa: CASRPSGRGGTDTQYF; cdr3_nt: TGCGCCAGCAGGCCCAGCGGGAGGGGGGGCACAGATACGCAGTATTTT
j_call: TRBJ2-1; clone_size: -; d_call: TRBD1; v_call: TRBV6-1; cdr3_aa: CASSERRWDSHNEQFF; cdr3_nt: TGTGCCAGCAGTGAAAGGCGATGGGACAGCCACAATGAGCAGTTCTTC
j_call: TRBJ2-3; clone_size: -; d_call: TRBD1; v_call: TRBV18; cdr3_aa: CASSPGQGGTDTQYF; cdr3_nt: TGTGCCAGCTCCCCCGGACAGGGAGGAACAGATACGCAGTATTTT
j_call: TRBJ2-2; clone_size: few; d_call: -; v_call: TRBV7-3; cdr3_aa: CASSLQTRGELFF; cdr3_nt: TGTGCCAGCAGTTTACAAACCAGGGGGGAGCTGTTTTTT
j_call: TRBJ1-4; clone_size: -; d_call: TRBD1; v_call: TRBV5-1; cdr3_aa: CASSLGLSRGKRTNEKLFF; cdr3_nt: TGCGCCAGCAGCTTGGGGCTCTCCAGGGGGAAACGAACTAATGAAAAACTGTTTTTT
j_call: TRBJ1-1; clone_size: -; d_call: -; v_call: TRBV24-1; cdr3_aa: CATSDFRGTEAFF; cdr3_nt: TGTGCCACCAGTGATTTTAGGGGGACTGAAGCTTTCTTT
j_call: TRBJ2-5; clone_size: few; d_call: TRBD2; v_call: TRBV28; cdr3_aa: CASRRQLAGIQETQYF; cdr3_nt: TGTGCCAGCAGGAGACAGCTAGCGGGAATTCAAGAGACCCAGTACTTC
j_call: TRBJ1-5; clone_size: few; d_call: TRBD1; v_call: TRBV29-1; cdr3_aa: CSVAIGQGNGQPQHF; cdr3_nt: TGCAGCGTAGCTATAGGACAGGGCAACGGGCAGCCCCAGCATTTT
j_call: TRBJ2-2; clone_size: -; d_call: -; v_call: TRBV21-1; cdr3_aa: CASSKVMGGTGNTGELFF; cdr3_nt: TGTGCCAGCAGCAAAGTCATGGGTGGGACAGGGAACACCGGGGAGCTGTTTTTT
j_call: TRBJ1-2; clone_size: -; d_call: TRBD1; v_call: TRBV5-4; cdr3_aa: CASSKGDRDVGGYTF; cdr3_nt: TGTGCCAGCAGCAAAGGGGACAGGGATGTAGGCGGCTACACCTTC
j_call: TRBJ2-7; clone_size: -; d_call: TRBD1; v_call: TRBV18; cdr3_aa: CASSPPGTGGNEQYF; cdr3_nt: TGTGCCAGCTCACCACCTGGGACAGGGGGGAACGAGCAGTACTTC
j_call: TRBJ1-6; clone_size: -; d_call: -; v_call: TRBV28; cdr3_aa: CASSFQGRGSPLHF; cdr3_nt: TGTGCCAGCAGTTTTCAGGGGCGCGGGTCACCCCTCCACTTT
j_call: TRBJ2-7; clone_size: few; d_call: TRBD1; v_call: TRBV5-1; cdr3_aa: CASARTGVGEQYF; cdr3_nt: TGCGCCAGCGCGAGGACAGGGGTCGGGGAGCAGTACTTC
j_call: TRBJ1-6; clone_size: -; d_call: TRBD1; v_call: TRBV28; cdr3_aa: CASSSPQGVYRSPLHF; cdr3_nt: TGTGCCAGCAGTAGCCCTCAGGGGGTTTATAGGTCACCCCTCCACTTT
j_call: TRBJ1-1; clone_size: -; d_call: -; v_call: TRBV9; cdr3_aa: CASSVSPENTEAFF; cdr3_nt: TGTGCCAGCAGCGTAAGTCCAGAGAACACTGAAGCTTTCTTT
j_call: TRBJ2-2; clone_size: -; d_call: -; v_call: TRBV19; cdr3_aa: CASSIGGSSSGELFF; cdr3_nt: TGTGCCAGTAGTATTGGGGGGAGCTCCAGCGGGGAGCTGTTTTTT
j_call: TRBJ1-2; clone_size: -; d_call: -; v_call: TRBV7-2; cdr3_aa: CASSLHPYGYTF; cdr3_nt: TGTGCCAGCAGCTTACATCCCTATGGCTACACCTTC
j_call: TRBJ1-1; clone_size: few; d_call: TRBD1; v_call: TRBV19; cdr3_aa: CASSRTGETEAFF; cdr3_nt: TGTGCCAGTAGTAGGACAGGGGAGACTGAAGCTTTCTTT
j_call: TRBJ2-1; clone_size: -; d_call: TRBD2; v_call: TRBV4-2; cdr3_aa: CASSQGTSDYNEQFF; cdr3_nt: TGTGCCAGCAGCCAGGGGACTAGCGACTACAATGAGCAGTTCTTC
j_call: TRBJ1-1; clone_size: -; d_call: -; v_call: TRBV12-3/TRBV12-4; cdr3_aa: CASSPRGLTEAFF; cdr3_nt: TGTGCCAGCAGCCCCCGAGGCCTCACTGAAGCTTTCTTT
j_call: TRBJ2-2; clone_size: -; d_call: TRBD2; v_call: TRBV11-1; cdr3_aa: CASSLATSGSITGELFF; cdr3_nt: TGTGCCAGCAGCTTAGCGACTAGCGGGAGCATCACCGGGGAGCTGTTTTTT
j_call: TRBJ2-3; clone_size: -; d_call: TRBD2; v_call: TRBV9; cdr3_aa: CASSVELAADTQYF; cdr3_nt: TGTGCCAGCAGCGTTGAACTAGCGGCAGATACGCAGTATTTT
j_call: TRBJ1-2; clone_size: few; d_call: -; v_call: TRBV19; cdr3_aa: CASSMSLGYTF; cdr3_nt: TGTGCCAGTAGTATGTCCCTCGGCTACACCTTC